Sequencing of this T cell receptor beta chain was carried out in a study of CD8 T cells in ankylosing spondylitis. Study-level findings and limits: Reportedly, significant enrichment of disease-linked clones occurred in matched ankylosing spondylitis synovial fluid. Disease-linked clones were found to be CD8+ and relatively rare in peripheral blood. A number of the motif variants had already been described in reactive arthritis synovial fluid and blood.

This clonotype was counted at least ten times. Its antigen is not known. Germline V gene data show CDR1 as SGHRS and CDR2 as YFSETQ. Trimming shortened V by 0 bases and J by 4 bases, and 13 bases separated the two germline ends. There are 15 residues in the CDR3. Each TCR beta library was made by quantitative 5'-RACE that incorporated molecular barcodes. TCRdb passed the 5' RACE reads through MiXCR, listing each CDR3 protein once. The data show 250,000 to 400,000 distinct CDR3 sequences, around a tenth seen once. The sample was blood, either unsorted or a sorted T cell fraction (not recorded which). The origin of this receptor is a female donor with ankylosing spondylitis or in good health (not recorded which). The chain uses TRBV5-1 and TRBJ1-2; weak D call: TRBD1 (6 bases). CDR3 residues: CASSLEQGRGYGYTF. The CDR3, as DNA: TGCGCCAGCAGCTTGGAACAGGGCAGGGGCTATGGCTACACCTTC.